This T cell receptor beta chain is from a study of lymphopenia after photon versus proton radiotherapy. General study results and limits: Post-nadir TCR diversity decline inversely tracked overall survival among those who died. Photon-treated patients lost naive T cells and TCR diversity; proton-treated stayed stable. After lymphocyte nadir, photon-treated repertoires showed oligoclonal expansion, especially CD8+ Temra. Authors raise, but do not show, better survival with proton therapy.

V was cut by 6 bases and J by 7 bases, with 19 bases left in between. Germline-derived CDR1 and CDR2 are SQVTM and ANQGSEA. CDR3 size: 14 residues. The repertoire was sequenced with immunoSEQ multiplex PCR; TCRdb's copy has only in-frame clones and lacks some. Counted here are about 24,000 clones, approximately 88% occurring once; the ten biggest clones make up 24%. This clone has more than one count but fewer than ten. Its specificity is unknown. The sequences come from peripheral blood, collected from a patient treated with photon-based radiotherapy. The chain employs TRBV29-1 and TRBJ1-5; a weak D match, TRBD1 (6 bases). This clonotype was sampled from a middle-aged man with gastric cancer. This CDR3 is CSVQQGGGGQPQHF. The CDR3 DNA reads as TGCAGCGTCCAACAAGGGGGTGGCGGCCAGCCCCAGCATTTT.